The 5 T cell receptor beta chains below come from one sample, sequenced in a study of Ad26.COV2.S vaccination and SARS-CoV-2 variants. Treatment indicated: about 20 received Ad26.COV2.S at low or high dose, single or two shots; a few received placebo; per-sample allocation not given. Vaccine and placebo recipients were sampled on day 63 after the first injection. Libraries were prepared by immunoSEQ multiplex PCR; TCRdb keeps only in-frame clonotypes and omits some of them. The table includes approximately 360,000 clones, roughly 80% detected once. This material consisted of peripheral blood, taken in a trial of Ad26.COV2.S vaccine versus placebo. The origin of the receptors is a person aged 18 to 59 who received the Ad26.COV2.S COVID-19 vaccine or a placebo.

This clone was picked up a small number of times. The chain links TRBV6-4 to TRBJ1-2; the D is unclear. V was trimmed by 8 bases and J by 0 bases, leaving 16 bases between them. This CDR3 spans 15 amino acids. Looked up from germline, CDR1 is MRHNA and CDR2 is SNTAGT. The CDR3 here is CASVSLSAANYGYTF. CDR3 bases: TGTGCCAGCGTAAGTTTGTCGGCAGCTAACTATGGCTACACCTTC.

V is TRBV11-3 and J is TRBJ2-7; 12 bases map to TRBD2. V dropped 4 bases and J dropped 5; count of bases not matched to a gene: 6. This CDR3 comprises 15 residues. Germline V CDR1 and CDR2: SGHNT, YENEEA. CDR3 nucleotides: TGTGCCAGCAGCTCATCTAGCGGGAGGGTAAACGAGCAGTACTTC. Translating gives CASSSSSGRVNEQYF.

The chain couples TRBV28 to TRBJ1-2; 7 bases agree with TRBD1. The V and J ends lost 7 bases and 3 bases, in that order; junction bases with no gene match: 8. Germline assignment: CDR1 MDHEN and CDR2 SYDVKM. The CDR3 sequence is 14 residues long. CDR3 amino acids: CASNTGARDYGYTF. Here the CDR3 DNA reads TGTGCCAGCAATACAGGGGCGAGGGACTATGGCTACACCTTC.

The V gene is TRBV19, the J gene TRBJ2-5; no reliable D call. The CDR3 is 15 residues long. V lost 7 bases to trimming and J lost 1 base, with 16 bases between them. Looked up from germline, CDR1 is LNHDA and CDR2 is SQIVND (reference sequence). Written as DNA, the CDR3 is TGTGCCAGTATTAAGCCCCCGGCACTCCAAGAGACCCAGTACTTC. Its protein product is CASIKPPALQETQYF. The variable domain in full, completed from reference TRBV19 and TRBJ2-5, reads DGGITQSPKYLFRKEGQNVTLSCEQNLNHDAMYWYRQDPGQGLRLIYYSQIVNDFQKGDIAEGYSVSREKKESFPLTVTSAQKNPTAFYLCASIKPPALQETQYFGPGTRLLVL.

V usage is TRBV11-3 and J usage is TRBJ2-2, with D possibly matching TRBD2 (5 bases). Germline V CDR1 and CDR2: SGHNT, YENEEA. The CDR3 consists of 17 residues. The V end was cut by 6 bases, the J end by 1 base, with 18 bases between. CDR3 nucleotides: TGTGCCAGCAGGGCCTCTCCGGACTGGCGGAACACCGGGGAGCTGTTTTTT. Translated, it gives CASRASPDWRNTGELFF.